Below, 9 T cell receptor beta chains from the same sample are listed, as sequenced in a study of T cells in Graves' hyperthyroidism and ophthalmopathy. Using RNA transcripts as the source, TCR beta CDR3 regions were amplified. The HTBI primer set drove a first-round RT-PCR of the TCR CDR3. TCRdb re-called the multiplex PCR reads through MiXCR, storing one row per CDR3 protein. This sample yields 500,000 to 650,000 distinct CDR3 sequences, of which about 14% are seen a single time; about 14% belongs to the top ten. The sequencing sample was made of blood. All receptors come from a woman in her forties with Graves' hyperthyroidism.

The chain links TRBV3-1 to TRBJ2-3; 9 bases align to TRBD1. The CDR3 length is 17 residues. The trim removed 2 bases at V and 6 bases at J, leaving 12 bases unmatched. CDR1 and CDR2 from the germline V gene are LGHDT and YNNKEL (reference sequence). CDR3 DNA: TGTGCCAGCAGCCAACGCCCCGGGACAGGGCCCGGGGATACGCAGTATTTT. Residues: CASSQRPGTGPGDTQYF.

This clonotype was seen at least ten times. The chain joins TRBV7-2 to TRBJ2-1; TRBD1 might be the D (6 bases). Between the trimmed V and J ends, which lost 5 bases and 4 bases, there was a span of 9 bases. The CDR3 loop spans 13 amino acids. Germline CDR1 is SGHTA and CDR2 is FQGNSA. CDR3 sequence reads: CASSNGQYNEQFF. CDR3 sequence (DNA): TGTGCCAGCAGCAATGGACAGTACAATGAGCAGTTCTTC.

In regard to this clonotype: The CDR3 does not close with the conserved phenylalanine or tryptophan, likely indicating a read error. V usage is TRBV29-1 and J usage is TRBJ1-1, with TRBD1 matching 7 bases. Germline V gives CDR1 SQVTM, CDR2 ANQGSEA. This CDR3 is 12 amino acids long. Trimming removed 3 bases from V and 4 bases from J; junction bases left unmatched: 2. The CDR3 DNA sequence: TGCAGCGTTGACCCAGGGGGCACTGAAGCTTTCTTA. This encodes CSVDPGGTEAFL.

This clonotype was detected ten times or more. V is TRBV28 and J is TRBJ2-7; 8 bases are a match to TRBD1. J lost 5 bases, V lost 6 bases, and 9 bases had no gene match. This CDR3 has 14 residues. CDR1 MDHEN and CDR2 SYDVKM come from the germline V gene. This CDR3 reads CASSPGGYVNEQYF. CDR3 DNA: TGTGCCAGCAGCCCAGGGGGCTATGTGAACGAGCAGTACTTC.

There are many counts of this clonotype. The genes are TRBV28 and TRBJ2-5; 7 positions agree with TRBD2. Germline assignment: CDR1 MDHEN and CDR2 SYDVKM. There are 15 residues in the CDR3. Germline trimming cut 6 bases from V and 2 bases from J; bases unmatched to any gene: 9. The CDR3 DNA reads TGTGCCAGCAGCCCCGGGGGGACTATTCAAGAGACCCAGTACTTC. Encoded protein: CASSPGGTIQETQYF.

This rearrangement joins TRBV7-8 to TRBJ1-5; no reliable D call. V gave up 0 bases and J gave up 0 bases, with 12 bases separating them. The length of the CDR3 is 17 residues. The germline gives CDR1 SGHVS, CDR2 FQNEAQ. The CDR3 loop is CASSLAEAGRSNQPQHF. The CDR3 nucleotides read TGTGCCAGCAGCTTAGCGGAGGCAGGCCGTAGCAATCAGCCCCAGCATTTT.

This clonotype has at least ten counts. The V and J genes are TRBV28 and TRBJ2-1, with TRBD2 matching over 13 bases. Germline assignment: CDR1 MDHEN and CDR2 SYDVKM. The CDR3 consists of 15 residues. J gave up 8 bases and V 8 bases, and 9 bases lay outside the gene matches. CDR3 sequence (DNA): TGTGCCAGCCAACTAGCGGGGGGGTGGGTCGATGAGCAGTTCTTC. Protein: CASQLAGGWVDEQFF.

There are many counts of this clonotype. The rearrangement joins TRBV2 to TRBJ2-1; TRBD2 matches at 11 bases. CDR3 size: 15 residues. From germline, CDR1 is SNHLY and CDR2 FYNNEI. J lost 4 bases, V lost 6 bases, and 5 bases had no gene match. CDR3 loop: CASSYGTSGYNEQFF. The CDR3 DNA is TGTGCCAGCAGCTACGGGACTAGCGGTTACAATGAGCAGTTCTTC.

In this sample, this clonotype turned up many times. The chain employs TRBV11-2 and TRBJ1-6, with 7 bases fitting TRBD1. CDR3 size: 16 residues. Germline V gene lookup returns CDR1 SGHAT and CDR2 FQNNGV. V was pared by 3 bases and J by 5 bases, with 7 bases of the junction left unmatched. The CDR3 sequence is CASSLGGQTNNSPLHF. The DNA of the CDR3 is TGTGCCAGCAGCTTGGGGGGACAGACTAATAATTCACCCCTCCACTTT.